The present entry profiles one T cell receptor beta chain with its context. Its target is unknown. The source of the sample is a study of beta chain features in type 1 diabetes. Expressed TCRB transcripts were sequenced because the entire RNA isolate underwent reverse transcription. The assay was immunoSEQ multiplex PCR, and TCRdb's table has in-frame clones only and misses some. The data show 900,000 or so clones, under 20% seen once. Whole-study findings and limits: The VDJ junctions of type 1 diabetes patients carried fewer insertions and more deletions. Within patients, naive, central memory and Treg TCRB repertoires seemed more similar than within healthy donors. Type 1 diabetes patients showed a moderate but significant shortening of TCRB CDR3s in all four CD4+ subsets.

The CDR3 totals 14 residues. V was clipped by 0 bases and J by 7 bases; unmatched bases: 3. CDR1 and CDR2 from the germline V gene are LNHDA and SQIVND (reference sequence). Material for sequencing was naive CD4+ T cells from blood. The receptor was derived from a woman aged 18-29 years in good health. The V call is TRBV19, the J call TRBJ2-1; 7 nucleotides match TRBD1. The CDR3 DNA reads TGTGCCAGTAGTATAGATCAGGGGGTAAATGAGCAGTTCTTC. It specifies CASSIDQGVNEQFF.